A selection of T cell receptor beta chains follows, all from one sample in a study of blood T cell repertoires in COVID-19. Sequenced by immunoSEQ multiplex PCR; TCRdb stores in-frame clones only, minus some. The sample has 270,000 or so clones, about 90% seen once. Sequenced sample: PBMCs or T cells enriched from blood (not recorded which). These receptors all stem from a woman in her thirties with acute COVID-19. The CDR3 runs from the conserved cysteine through the conserved F or W.

TRBV7-3 | 13 | CASSYRGVREQYF
TRBV19 | 17 | CASSGLTAGALNTEAFF
TRBV12-3/TRBV12-4 | 11 | CASRGVNEQFF
TRBV28 | 15 | CASSLLAGGENEQYF
TRBV20-1 | 11 | CSAEVDYEQYF
TRBV13 | 15 | CASSPSGQGSYEQYF
TRBV6-2/TRBV6-3 | 14 | CASSTRDYPATQYF
TRBV28 | 14 | CASSLGTVREKLFF
TRBV7-3 | 14 | CASSRDRTTDTQYF
TRBV28 | 14 | CASSLGHRTYGYTF
TRBV5-6 | 15 | CASSQTGAHTGELFF
TRBV28 | 15 | CASSSGSGPPGELFF
TRBV6-5 | 13 | CASSYNRREEQYF
TRBV28 | 15 | CASRLGSSGANVLTF
TRBV10-2 | 15 | CASRTSGRGTGELFF
TRBV24-1 | 16 | CATSEGTGGPYNEQFF
TRBV29-1 | 13 | CSVPGTVNYGYTF
TRBV24-1 | 14 | CATSDSPGANEQFF
TRBV6-2/TRBV6-3 | 18 | CASSYSIGTSGTSYEQYF
TRBV5-4 | 13 | CASSYDRGGEQYF
TRBV5-4 | 14 | CASSYAGTTYEQYF
TRBV11-1 | 16 | CASSLNIGATNEKLFF
TRBV3-1/TRBV3-2 | 20 | CASSHEYLDLAGWGTDTQYF
TRBV15 | 15 | CATSRVGQGGYEQYF
TRBV27 | 19 | CASSPRTGGYMNSGNTIYF
TRBV2 | 14 | CASSEIQGAGELFF
TRBV7-8 | 14 | CASSFGTETYEQYF